Each of the 17 T cell receptor beta chains below was sequenced from the same sample in a study of shared clonotypes between healthy human individuals. Sequencing used immunoSEQ multiplex PCR; TCRdb keeps in-frame clones, though not all of them. The top ten hold 1.8% of the sample, which has 730,000 or so clones, 72% seen once. Sequences were obtained from memory CD4+ T cells sorted from blood. Subset specified: CD45RA-negative fraction. The receptor set was obtained from a woman in her twenties or thirties in good health.

This clone turned up a few times. J is TRBJ2-7 and V is TRBV27, with TRBD2 identical over 7 bases. The J segment lost 2 bases and the V segment lost 2 bases, leaving 3 bases of the junction unmatched. Germline loops: CDR1 MNHEY, CDR2 SMNVEV (reference sequence). CDR3 size: 14 residues. This CDR3 reads CASSLRTSPYEQYF. The DNA for the CDR3 is TGTGCCAGCAGTTTAAGGACTAGTCCCTACGAGCAGTACTTC.

This chain links TRBV7-8 with TRBJ2-7, with D tentatively TRBD2 (5 bases). The V end lost 4 bases, the J end lost 5 bases, and 15 bases lay between the germline ends. The CDR3 is made up of 14 amino acids. Germline V gives CDR1 SGHVS, CDR2 FQNEAQ. CDR3 DNA: TGTGCCAGCAGCTCCCAGTCATACGGGAACGAGCAGTACTTC. This encodes CASSSQSYGNEQYF.

The chain carries TRBV19 and TRBJ2-5; no clear D. Trimming stripped 3 bases from V and 1 base from J, with 9 bases between. Germline V gives CDR1 LNHDA, CDR2 SQIVND (reference sequence). The CDR3 runs to 14 residues. The CDR3 DNA reads TGTGCCAGTAGTATTAGCACGGCCCAAGAGACCCAGTACTTC. The encoded protein is CASSISTAQETQYF.

Note on this clone: Other DNA sequences in this sample translate to the same CDR3. The genes are TRBV19 and TRBJ2-5; D remains unclear. The V gene's germline CDR1 is LNHDA and CDR2 SQIVND (reference sequence). There are 13 residues in the CDR3. The V gene lost 3 bases and the J gene lost 2 bases, with 7 bases spanning the gap. CDR3 in amino acids: CASSMGLQETQYF. CDR3 sequence (DNA): TGTGCCAGTAGTATGGGGTTGCAAGAGACCCAGTACTTC.

With respect to this clone: Other DNA sequences from this sample encode an identical CDR3 as well. The rearrangement uses TRBV18 and TRBJ2-2; TRBD2 might be the D (5 bases). The CDR3 extends over 13 amino acids. Trimming took off 0 bases at V and 6 bases at J, with 5 bases between the two ends. The germline CDR1 and CDR2 sequences are KGHSH and LQKENI. The chain's CDR3 is CASSPPSAGELFF. The CDR3 DNA sequence: TGTGCCAGCTCACCACCTAGCGCCGGGGAGCTGTTTTTT.

This clone was seen repeatedly, ten times or more. The chain has TRBV11-2 and TRBJ1-1; perhaps TRBD1 as D (6 bases). Per the germline V gene, CDR1 is SGHAT and CDR2 is FQNNGV. The CDR3 is made up of 15 amino acids. The ends were cut back, 5 bases at V and 4 bases at J, with 17 bases in the middle. The CDR3 coding sequence is TGTGCCAGCAGCGGGGGACACCAGGGGAGCACTGAAGCTTTCTTT. Its translation is CASSGGHQGSTEAFF.

The J gene is TRBJ2-7, the V gene TRBV5-6; 7 bases match TRBD1. The CDR3 extends over 13 amino acids. V lost 4 bases to trimming and J lost 10 bases; unmatched junction nucleotides: 11. Germline V lookup: CDR1 SGHDT, CDR2 YYEEEE. The DNA of the CDR3 is TGTGCCAGCAGCCAGCTTGACAGGGCCGAACAGTACTTC. This gives the protein CASSQLDRAEQYF.

This chain connects TRBV7-9 to TRBJ2-2; the D is unclear. The CDR3 contains 12 residues. The V end lost 3 bases, the J end lost 12 bases, and 11 bases lay between the germline ends. Per germline, CDR1 SEHNR and CDR2 FQNEAQ (reference sequence). The CDR3 bases are TGTGCCAGCAGCTTTCGTGATTACAAGCTGTTTTTT. Its translation: CASSFRDYKLFF.

J is TRBJ2-1 and V is TRBV19; 9 bases align to TRBD1. Looked up from germline, CDR1 is LNHDA and CDR2 is SQIVND (reference sequence). This CDR3 is built from 14 residues. V lost 3 bases and J lost 7; bases outside the gene matches: 4. The CDR3 spells CASSIRGQGNEQFF. As DNA, the CDR3 is TGTGCCAGTAGTATTCGGGGACAGGGTAATGAGCAGTTCTTC.

The chain joins TRBV7-8 to TRBJ1-5; D is uncertain. V shed 6 bases and J shed 4 bases, with 10 bases lying between them. The length of the CDR3 is 13 residues. Germline V gives CDR1 SGHVS, CDR2 FQNEAQ. As DNA, the CDR3 is TGTGCCAGCAGTTTTGCACCTAATCAGCCCCAGCATTTT. Amino acid sequence: CASSFAPNQPQHF.

The chain recombines TRBV27 with TRBJ2-5, with TRBD2 identical over 14 bases. V lost 6 bases to trimming and J lost 5 bases; unmatched junction nucleotides: 8. Germline CDR1 and CDR2: MNHEY and SMNVEV (reference sequence). This CDR3 contains 16 residues. The CDR3 DNA reads as TGTGCCAGCAGCTCAGGGACTAGCGGGAGTATCGAGACCCAGTACTTC. Translation gives CASSSGTSGSIETQYF.

The chain is built from TRBV29-1 and TRBJ1-1; no clear D. The CDR3 consists of 13 residues. V was cut by 4 bases and J by 6 bases, with 15 bases left in between. Germline V gene data show CDR1 as SQVTM and CDR2 as ANQGSEA. The CDR3 spells CSVVPSGISEAFF. The CDR3 bases are TGCAGCGTTGTGCCCTCTGGCATTTCTGAAGCTTTCTTT. The full variable domain, with the rest looked up from reference TRBV29-1 and TRBJ1-1, is SAVISQKPSRDICQRGTSLTIQCQVDSQVTMMFWYRQQPGQSLTLIATANQGSEATYESGFVIDKFPISRPNLTFSTLTVSNMSPEDSSIYLCSVVPSGISEAFFGQGTRLTVV.

V is TRBV9 and J is TRBJ2-1, with D unclear. Germline assignment: CDR1 SGDLS and CDR2 YYNGEE. The V gene lost 0 bases and the J gene lost 1 base, with 14 bases spanning the gap. The length of the CDR3 is 17 residues. The CDR3: CASSVASAAISYNEQFF. The CDR3 coding sequence is TGTGCCAGCAGCGTAGCCAGCGCCGCTATTTCCTACAATGAGCAGTTCTTC.

In this sample, this clone turned up a few times. The chain couples TRBV5-4 to TRBJ2-1; D is undetermined. V lost 2 bases, J lost 7 bases, and 13 bases lay in between. The CDR3 consists of 14 residues. Germline loops: CDR1 SGHNT, CDR2 YYREEE (reference sequence). The CDR3: CASSFRTNWNEQFF. The CDR3 coding sequence is TGTGCCAGCAGCTTTAGGACGAACTGGAATGAGCAGTTCTTC.

The J gene is TRBJ2-7, the V gene TRBV19; no firm D call. This CDR3 comprises 11 residues. CDR1 is LNHDA, CDR2 SQIVND, per germline (reference sequence). Between the trimmed V and J ends, which lost 4 bases and 4 bases, there was a span of 5 bases. The CDR3: CASSNGYEQYF. DNA for the CDR3: TGTGCCAGTAGTAATGGTTACGAGCAGTACTTC.

The V call is TRBV27, the J call TRBJ2-6, with 7 bases aligning to TRBD1. CDR3 size: 18 residues. V lost 6 bases and J lost 1; bases outside the gene matches: 12. Per germline, CDR1 MNHEY and CDR2 SMNVEV (reference sequence). CDR3 amino acids: CASRRPGQPPSGANVLTF. In DNA form, the CDR3 reads TGTGCCAGCAGAAGACCGGGACAGCCTCCTTCTGGGGCCAACGTCCTGACTTTC.

The chain employs TRBV5-4 and TRBJ2-5, with TRBD2 matching over 11 bases. CDR1 and CDR2 from the germline V gene are SGHNT and YYREEE (reference sequence). This CDR3 is built from 14 residues. Trimming took 5 bases from V and 5 from J; bases not matched to a gene: 5. Here the CDR3 reads CASSPGLAGETQYF. The CDR3 nucleotides are TGTGCCAGCAGTCCCGGACTAGCGGGTGAGACCCAGTACTTC. The full variable domain, with the rest looked up from reference TRBV5-4 and TRBJ2-5, is ETGVTQSPTHLIKTRGQQVTLRCSSQSGHNTVSWYQQALGQGPQFIFQYYREEENGRGNFPPRFSGLQFPNYSSELNVNALELDDSALYLCASSPGLAGETQYFGPGTRLLVL.